This T cell receptor (beta chain) originates from a study of blood T cell repertoires in COVID-19. Across the study: Samples taken during acute and convalescent COVID-19 were collected in the United States, Italy and Spain. Sources were T cells, B-cell-depleted T cells, or PBMCs; the material itself was cDNA or gDNA.

Original processing methods: Amplified reference gene primers provided the basis for estimating nucleated cell counts. The repertoire was sequenced with immunoSEQ multiplex PCR; TCRdb's copy has only in-frame clones and lacks some. For V, J and clone size, that table is used; D and trimming come from the DNA. The data show some 150,000 clones, approximately 83% seen once. The CDR3 covers 14 residues. V dropped 8 bases and J dropped 4; count of bases not matched to a gene: 4. From germline, CDR1 is LNHDA and CDR2 SQIVND (reference sequence). The TCR originated in a woman aged 60 to 75 with acute or convalescent COVID-19. The sample comprised peripheral blood. The chain is built from TRBV19 and TRBJ1-4; 10 bases fit TRBD1. DNA for the CDR3: TGTGCCAGTCGGGACAGGGGCGGTAATGAAAAACTGTTTTTT. This sequence encodes CASRDRGGNEKLFF.